Presented here are 11 T cell receptor beta chains from one specimen sequenced in a study of blood T cell repertoires in COVID-19. Some clones are missing from TCRdb's copy, which holds only in-frame ones; the method was immunoSEQ multiplex PCR. This sample carries fewer than 150,000 clones, approximately 90% of them seen once, and the ten largest clones take more than 6%. Material for sequencing was peripheral blood. These receptors were taken from a human donor in a cohort sampled during active COVID-19.

The chain couples TRBV19 to TRBJ1-1; possible D gene TRBD1, 6 bases. With 9 bases removed from V and 1 base from J, the gap between germline ends came to 9 bases. This CDR3 comprises 12 residues. Germline V gene lookup returns CDR1 LNHDA and CDR2 SQIVND (reference sequence). The DNA for the CDR3 is TGTGCCAGCATGGACAGGAACACTGAAGCTTTCTTT. Translated: CASMDRNTEAFF.

J is TRBJ2-5 and V is TRBV11-2; TRBD1 is a possible D gene (6 bases). This CDR3 region has 14 residues. CDR1 and CDR2 from the germline V gene are SGHAT and FQNNGV. V was trimmed by 5 bases and J by 3 bases, leaving 13 bases between them. CDR3 DNA: TGTGCCAGCAGCCTCATGACAGGAAAAGAGACCCAGTACTTC. It translates to CASSLMTGKETQYF.

The CDR3 spells CASSATRGGSNEQFF. The CDR3 DNA reads as TGTGCCAGCAGCGCAACGCGGGGTGGTTCGAATGAGCAGTTCTTC. This chain connects TRBV21-1 to TRBJ2-1; the table calls TRBD2, which could not be checked here. TRBV21-1 is described as a pseudogene. CDR3 length equals 15 residues.

The V and J genes are TRBV28 and TRBJ1-3; 7 nucleotides align to TRBD1. Germline CDR1 is MDHEN and CDR2 is SYDVKM. CDR3 size: 14 residues. V gave up 6 bases and J gave up 6 bases; unmatched junction bases: 8. The CDR3 DNA reads TGTGCCAGCAGCCTAGGGGGCCAGGAAAACACCATATATTTT. Translation gives CASSLGGQENTIYF.

The genes are TRBV7-6 and TRBJ1-1; maybe TRBD1 (6 bases). V lost 0 bases, J lost 4 bases, and 12 bases lay in between. The CDR3 contains 15 residues. Germline V gene lookup returns CDR1 SGHVS and CDR2 FNYEAQ. Here the CDR3 DNA reads TGTGCCAGCAGCTTAGCGACAGGACCCAGCACTGAAGCTTTCTTT. Its protein is CASSLATGPSTEAFF.

This clone was seen only a few times. The chain has TRBV2 and TRBJ2-2; no clear D. The CDR3 extends over 14 amino acids. V shed 7 bases and J shed 5 bases, with 14 bases lying between them. The V gene's germline CDR1 is SNHLY and CDR2 FYNNEI. CDR3 in DNA: TGTGCCAGCACTAGACCCCATTCTACCGGGGAGCTGTTTTTT. Encoded protein: CASTRPHSTGELFF.

V is TRBV19 and J is TRBJ1-2; 7 bases fit TRBD1. The trim removed 7 bases at V and 7 bases at J, leaving 12 bases unmatched. Germline V lookup: CDR1 LNHDA, CDR2 SQIVND (reference sequence). CDR3 length: 14 amino acids. The CDR3 sequence is CASIPSTGFPGYTF. CDR3 coding DNA: TGTGCCAGTATACCCTCGACAGGGTTTCCTGGCTACACCTTC.

The V gene is TRBV11-3, the J gene TRBJ1-1; D is unclear. Trimming removed 4 bases at V and 3 bases at J, with 15 bases between. Germline-derived CDR1 and CDR2 are SGHNT and YENEEA. This CDR3 comprises 15 residues. CDR3 DNA sequence: TGTGCCAGCAGCTCCCACCCACAAGACTACACTGAAGCTTTCTTT. Its translation: CASSSHPQDYTEAFF.

Note on this clone: Within the sample, other DNA sequences also encode this same CDR3. The J gene is TRBJ2-7, the V gene TRBV9; 7 nucleotides align to TRBD2. V trimming: 2 bases; J trimming: 4 bases; junction bases outside the gene matches: 6. The CDR3 runs to 14 residues. The germline gives CDR1 SGDLS, CDR2 YYNGEE. Written as DNA, the CDR3 is TGTGCCAGCAGCGTTTCTAGCGGTGGGTACGAGCAGTACTTC. Protein product: CASSVSSGGYEQYF.

The chain has TRBV14 and TRBJ2-3, with D possibly matching TRBD2 (6 bases). V lost 1 base to trimming and J lost 6 bases, with 14 bases between them. The V gene's germline CDR1 is SGHDN and CDR2 FVKESK. CDR3 length: 15 residues. CDR3 DNA sequence: TGTGCCAGCAGCCAAGCCGGGAGCTTACGCGATACGCAGTATTTT. Translated: CASSQAGSLRDTQYF.

This chain connects TRBV5-1 to TRBJ2-2; no definite D call. V gave up 0 bases and J gave up 6 bases, with 15 bases separating them. From germline, CDR1 is SGHRS and CDR2 YFSETQ. CDR3 size: 16 residues. The CDR3 loop reads CASSLGRSINAGELFF. The CDR3 DNA reads TGCGCCAGCAGCTTGGGCAGGTCAATTAACGCCGGGGAGCTGTTTTTT.